This T cell receptor (beta chain) was documented in a study of low-dose radiotherapy and immunotherapy resistance in tumors. About the research overall: Daily intake of oral aspirin 300 mg by patients lasted four cycles and began on cycle 1 day 1.

TCR amplification used around 20 PCR cycles, a constant-region primer and a V-primer adapter. In TCRdb, the reads were re-called with MiXCR into one record per CDR3 protein. This sample has tens of thousands of distinct CDR3 sequences, with 12% found just once. Noted time point: before trial treatment. As a condition of eligibility, patients had advanced solid tumors lacking tumor-infiltrating lymphocytes. The table lists this clonotype with many counts. The receptor comes from a female donor with ovarian cancer. The source was PBMCs, collected before treatment.

CDR3 in DNA: TGTGCCAGCGCGTCACAGGGCCGCGAGCAGTACTTC. Translating gives CASASQGREQYF. The chain links TRBV6-5 to TRBJ2-7, with a possible D match to TRBD1 (6 bases). The V gene lost 8 bases and the J gene lost 6 bases, with 14 bases spanning the gap. The CDR3 is 12 amino acids. The V gene's germline CDR1 is MNHEY and CDR2 SVGAGI.